The TCR beta chain under discussion was sequenced for a study of beta chain features in type 1 diabetes. Study observations and caveats: TCRB CDR3 length was moderately but significantly reduced in all four CD4+ subsets of Type 1 diabetes patients. For patients, the naive, central memory and Treg TCRB repertoires appeared more alike than for healthy donors. Cells with high TCR expression could be over-represented when cDNA is sequenced. Possible PCR preference for shorter templates applied equally to patients and controls.

Every bit of the isolated RNA underwent reverse transcription, so sequencing read expressed TCRB transcripts. Sequencing was performed with immunoSEQ multiplex PCR; in TCRdb, only in-frame clones are kept and a portion is missing. The sample has 250,000 to 350,000 clones, roughly an eighth seen once. This clone was observed a handful of times. Its antigen is currently unknown. Germline assignment: CDR1 SGHRS and CDR2 YFSETQ. The CDR3 is 16 residues long. Trimming left V 1 base short and J 0 bases short, with 11 bases between. Central memory, naive, regulatory and stem cell-like memory CD4+ cells were sorted by CD45RO/CCR7/CD25/CD127/CD95/CD27.

The gene calls are TRBV5-1 and TRBJ2-1; TRBD1 might be the D (6 bases). The source of this sequence is a man younger than 40 with type 1 diabetes. The sequenced sample was naive CD4+ T cells from blood. The CDR3 DNA is TGCGCCAGCAGCTTGCCCGGGACAAGCTCCTACAATGAGCAGTTCTTC. This encodes CASSLPGTSSYNEQFF.